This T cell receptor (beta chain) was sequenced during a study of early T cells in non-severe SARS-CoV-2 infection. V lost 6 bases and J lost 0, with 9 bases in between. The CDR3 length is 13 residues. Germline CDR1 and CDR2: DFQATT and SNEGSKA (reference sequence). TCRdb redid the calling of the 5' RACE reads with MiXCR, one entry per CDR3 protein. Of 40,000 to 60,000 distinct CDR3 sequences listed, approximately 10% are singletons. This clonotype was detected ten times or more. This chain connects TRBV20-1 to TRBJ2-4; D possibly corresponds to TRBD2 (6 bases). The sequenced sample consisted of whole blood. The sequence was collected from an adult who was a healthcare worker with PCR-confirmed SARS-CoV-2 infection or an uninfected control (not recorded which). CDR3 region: CSAGLPAKNIQYF. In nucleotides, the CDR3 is TGCAGTGCGGGACTTCCAGCCAAAAACATTCAGTACTTC.